This entry describes one TCR beta chain. These data originate in a study of T cells expressing NK-cell markers. CDR1 is MNHEY, CDR2 SVGEGT, per germline. CDR3 size: 16 residues. TCRdb processed the 5' RACE reads again and assigns one entry to each CDR3 protein, with no DNA. The sample totals roughly 450,000 distinct CDR3 sequences. V gene TRBV6-2 or TRBV6-3 combines with J gene TRBJ2-7; TCRdb reports TRBD2, a call that lacks DNA to check it against. The TCR originated in a woman between 45 and 60 years old in good health. The sequencing sample was made of blood T cells: a sorted CD56 or NKG2C T cell subset, CD4+ or CD8+ T cells, or bulk PBMC T cells (not recorded which). The CDR3 reads CASSYSGTGRSYEQYF.